The entry that follows covers one T cell receptor beta chain sequence. Its antigen is not known. V shed 5 bases and J 1 base; nucleotides not matched to a gene: 0. CDR1 is SGHNT and CDR2 is YYREEE in the germline V gene (reference sequence). This CDR3 comprises 13 residues. All donors participated as healthy donors of bone marrow. Primers included in the PCR were 60 Vbeta and 13 Jbeta primers. As handled by the study authors: Later, an analysis found 75 million to 100 million unique TCR beta chains, and roughly 10 million of these were shared. TCRdb's copy holds only in-frame clones and misses some; the assay was immunoSEQ multiplex PCR. The V and J calls and clone size come from that table; D and trimming were worked out from the DNA. Here the sample spans approximately 150,000 clones, 70% to 80% being singletons. This sample is part of a study of cytomegalovirus exposure and HLA in healthy donors. Study-wide findings and caveats: Later analysis indicated greater clonal expansion among HLA-associated TCR beta chains than among equally common other chains.

The sequenced sample was PBMCs. The V gene is TRBV5-4, the J gene TRBJ1-1, with TRBD1 matching 9 bases. This clonotype was sampled from a woman between 40 and 55 years old in good health and CMV-seropositive. The CDR3 bases are TGTGCCAGCAGGGGACAGGGGAACACTGAAGCTTTCTTT. Translating it yields CASRGQGNTEAFF.